This note documents a single T cell receptor beta chain sequence. No antigen is known for it. No much larger clone is present one base from it, and per-base qualities are unavailable. This sample stems from a study of cytomegalovirus exposure and HLA in healthy donors (dated by TCRdb to 2016 to 2017). Broadly, across the study: In an earlier analysis of fewer than 750 of the donors, 276 Gb of sequence data and 100 million or so unique TCR beta sequences from about 180 million T cells were reported. The study used immunosequencing to profile the T cell repertoires of some 600 subjects and linked those repertoires to cytomegalovirus serostatus. In a later genetic analysis, genome-wide SNP genotypes for about three fifths of the roughly 670 donors were used, and that subset was treated as a discovery cohort. A separate validation cohort of 100 to 150 different subjects was used in addition to the approximately 610-subject first cohort. The genetic ancestry cluster associated with self-reported Caucasian donors included about 81% of the 350 to 500 genotyped donors. Donor age, sex, ethnicity and CMV serostatus were compiled alongside the repertoire data. HLA typing included class I and class II loci at four-digit resolution. The later analysis used no new phenotypic data to find candidate immune exposures, relying instead on TCR beta sequences and their occurrence across donors. An earlier analysis of 587 of the donors applied high-throughput TCR beta sequencing to assess whether each TCR beta V gene segment acted as functional or pseudogenic. Across 398 genotyped donors of the cohort, an average of about 250,000 unique TCR beta nucleotide sequences per donor were sequenced, and 15% to 20% of those sequences were non-productive. Typing coverage varied by locus: roughly 629-630 donors for A, B, C, DRB1 and DQB1; around 560 for DQA1; more than 600 for DPA1; under 490 for DPB1. To predict cytomegalovirus infection status, the study combined high-throughput TCR immunosequencing, statistical association of individual TCRs with disease status, and machine learning. An early release covering roughly 580 HLA-typed donors comprised approximately 300 gigabases of sequencing data and tens of millions of unique TCR sequences. A few DR-DQ haplotypes were treated as single units for association and clustering because of strong linkage in the cohort. All discovery cohort repertoires had been generated using a single sequencing platform. In a later analysis, previously published TCR beta repertoires from 600 to 850 donors were re-analyzed and high-resolution HLA genotyping was added so that TCR occurrence patterns could be studied. The study aimed to test whether signatures of past pathogen exposure could be identified by cataloging public T cell receptors. The research as a whole found: V-gene and J-gene trimming of TCR beta chains was associated with a missense DCLRE1C variant in a later genetic analysis, and the association was replicated in an independent cohort. In this cohort, only TCR beta chains were sequenced, and detectable features were limited by the absence of alpha or paired-chain data. A later analysis reported that several top co-occurrence clusters appeared linked to parvovirus B19, influenza, CMV and Epstein-Barr virus. When HLA alleles, especially DR and DQ, strongly co-occurred, attributing TCR associations to individual alleles was difficult. In an earlier analysis of 587 of the donors, most TCR beta V segments were observed in productive rearrangements about 87% or about 30% of the time, broadly matching IMGT annotations. A further reported finding was that TCR beta sequences accurately predicted the HLA-A and HLA-B alleles for most subjects in the first cohort. The classifier was reported to diagnose cytomegalovirus status with high specificity and sensitivity in both the original and validation cohorts. A cluster of highly shared sequence variants was judged likely to be a technical artifact of the sequencing pipeline. Some IMGT-functional V segments, including TRBV6-2 and TRBV6-3, could not be distinguished by the 87-base-pair reads and were therefore excluded. HLA typing was unavailable for some donors at each locus, so association tests used only the typed subset. The authors suggested that the approach could potentially be generalized to other disease states and immunological phenotypes. In a later analysis, HLA-associated TCR beta chains showed more clonal expansion and lower generation probabilities than non-associated chains that were equally common. Most CMV-associated TCR beta chains appeared to be HLA-restricted in a later analysis, and the HLA associations seemed to be driven largely by CMV exposure. Because counts were too low, seventeen rarely observed V segments, including chromosome 9 orphons, were excluded from the earlier analysis of fewer than 650 of the donors. The only immune exposure information available for the cohort was CMV serostatus. In the study, about 150 TCR beta chains were listed as associated with cytomegalovirus. Across donors, most TCR sequences were observed very rarely, whereas some public TCRs were present in many individuals. At a false discovery rate of 0.05, a later analysis linked about 17,000 TCR beta sequences to specific HLA alleles. In a later genetic analysis, fewer N-insertions in productive TCRs were reported among donors in an Asian-associated ancestry cluster than the approximately 630-donor mean. A later analysis found that TCR association rates varied across HLA loci, with DRB1 alleles showing the most associated TCRs and HLA-C alleles the fewest. Three of the identified cytomegalovirus-associated TCR beta chains were confirmed in vitro to be specific for cytomegalovirus antigens. Linkage disequilibrium might explain the correlated functional status among segregating V segments, but an unknown experimental factor could not be ruled out. Presence/absence analyses assumed roughly uniform sequencing depth across donors, an assumption that may not hold.

Including cysteine and phenylalanine, the CDR3 has 15 amino acids. Only CDR3 DNA remains: 45 bases, in frame from the first base. The germline V gene (reference sequence) gives CDR1 as LNHDA and CDR2 as SQIVND. Compared with germline, V lacks 5 bases and J lacks 1 base; bases without a gene match: 4. The cohort consisted of 670 or so healthy bone marrow donors. At the time of sampling, every cohort member was nominally healthy, though immune exposures that went unrecorded were likely present. The donor tested CMV seropositive and was one of the 289 seropositive cohort members. Every donor gave a peripheral blood sample, and the peripheral blood mononuclear cells from that sample were used for TCR beta sequencing. The Qiagen DNeasy Blood Extraction Kit was used to extract genomic DNA from the blood cell samples. Libraries were prepared through the immunoSEQ multiplex PCR assay. A mixture of 60 forward primers for TCR Vbeta segments and 13 reverse primers for TCR Jbeta segments was used in the multiplex PCR. Amplification of the CDR3 region of rearranged TCR beta genes was performed with a multiplex PCR assay on genomic DNA. The amplified TCR beta libraries were sequenced on the Illumina HiSeq System as 87-base-pair reads. As for how the authors treated the data: A later analysis tallied roughly 76 million unique TCR beta chains across the 700 or so repertoires, and approximately 11 million of those chains were shared by two or more donors. Raw reads were error-corrected and collapsed into unique sequences by a nearest-neighbor algorithm in which closely related sequences were merged to remove PCR and sequencing errors. Alignment of CDR3 sequences to IMGT reference sequences was used to assign V, D and J gene segments. For a sequence to be retained, a match of at least six nucleotides was required to both a V gene segment and a J gene segment. A rearrangement was called productive if the CDR3 had no stop codons and remained in frame with V and J, and every other rearrangement was called non-productive. CDR3 was defined according to IMGT convention as the region running from the second conserved V-encoded cysteine to the conserved J-encoded phenylalanine. The earlier analysis of about 560 of the donors excluded any sequence lacking an unambiguous match to a single V gene segment. An earlier analysis of several hundred of the donors called V segments functional above 56.7% productive rearrangements and segregating when the between-donor standard deviation exceeded 5%. A statistical classification framework was developed to diagnose cytomegalovirus status using the catalog of TCR beta chain sequences. In a later analysis, TCR nucleotide sequences were compared against IMGT/GENE-DB human TR gene sequences so that V and J genes could be assigned. The TCRdist pipeline was used in a later analysis to assign CDR3 sequences and most-parsimonious VDJ recombination scenarios. In a later analysis, each TCR beta chain was defined by its CDR3 amino acid sequence together with its V-gene family, and reads without a unique V-gene family were excluded. As a way to deal with suspected cross-contamination and a sequencing artifact, a later analysis dropped under 600 nucleotide sequences that were highly shared and had low generation probability. In a later analysis, a clonal expansion index was calculated for each public chain from normalized within-repertoire ranks of inferred template counts. Generation probabilities in a later analysis came from a VDJ recombination model fitted to out-of-frame rearrangements, and those results were checked against IGoR. In a later analysis, hypergeometric tests were used to score TCR-TCR, TCR-HLA and TCR-CMV co-occurrence, with a repertoire-size bias correction applied to TCR pairs. In a later analysis, false discovery rates were estimated by permuting HLA or CMV assignments 20 times. In a later analysis, co-occurring TCRs were grouped using DBSCAN, and TCRdist sequence similarity was added for clustering within HLA-allele-positive subsets. For co-occurrence clustering, repertoires with fewer than 30,000 or more than 120,000 public chains were excluded, along with roughly 5 repertoires with anomalous nucleotide sharing. Sourced from immuneACCESS, this table was stored by TCRdb with only in-frame sequences that have V and J called. A share of the clones is absent; for the studies checked, an unresolved V gene accounts for under half, and the remainder has no known explanation. D and trimming were read from the DNA, whereas the V and J calls and clone size are those reported in that table. For this sample there are about 140,000 clones; around 80% appear just once. The ten largest make up approximately 3.2% of the sample.

The rearrangement combines TRBV19 with TRBJ1-5; TRBD1 matches 8 bases in the middle. Sequencing was performed on PBMCs. The clonotype was recovered from a man aged 18 to 29 in good health and CMV-seropositive. In nucleotides, the sequence is TGTGCCAGTAGTGGACAGGGTATGAGCAATCAGCCCCAGCATTTT. This yields the protein CASSGQGMSNQPQHF.